The following is a TCR beta chain sequence with its context. Germline assignment: CDR1 SEHNR and CDR2 FQNEAQ (reference sequence). V shed 5 bases, J shed 2 bases, and the junction held 9 bases outside the gene matches. The CDR3 is 16 residues long. The entry originates in a study of blood T cell repertoires in COVID-19. Authors' processing steps: It was from reference gene primer amplification that nucleated cell counts were estimated. Produced via immunoSEQ multiplex PCR; TCRdb's table is partial and in-frame only. V, J and clone size reflect that table, while D and trimming were determined from the DNA. Among just under 65,000 clones listed, around 73% were seen once.

This clonotype originated in a man in his fifties or sixties with COVID-19, enrolled during active disease. V usage is TRBV7-9 and J usage is TRBJ2-1; 7 nucleotides match TRBD2. The source material was peripheral blood. The CDR3 protein is CASSTPRLAAYNEQFF. Written as DNA, the CDR3 is TGTGCCAGCAGCACCCCTCGACTAGCAGCCTACAATGAGCAGTTCTTC. Full variable domain (remainder filled in from reference TRBV7-9 and TRBJ2-1): DTGVSQNPRHKITKRGQNVTFRCDPISEHNRLYWYRQTLGQGPEFLTYFQNEAQLEKSRLLSDRFSAERPKGSFSTLEIQRTEQGDSAMYLCASSTPRLAAYNEQFFGPGTRLTVL.